This T cell receptor beta chain comes out of a study of shared clonotypes between healthy human individuals. V gave up 7 bases and J gave up 1 base, with 13 bases separating them. Germline V gene data show CDR1 as SEHNR and CDR2 as FQNEAQ (reference sequence). The CDR3 sequence is 14 residues long. Sequencing was performed with immunoSEQ multiplex PCR; in TCRdb, only in-frame clones are kept and a portion is missing. In the table there are fewer than 650,000 clones, 70% to 80% of which are singletons. This chain uses TRBV7-9 with TRBJ2-5, with D maybe TRBD1 (6 bases). This receptor was taken from a woman between 35 and 50 years old in good health. Some clones in this sample may be carry-over from other donors' samples. Sequenced material: PBMCs. The CDR3 nucleotides are TGTGCCAGCACCCCAGTGGGGGCCCAAGAGACCCAGTACTTC. It yields the protein CASTPVGAQETQYF.